The TCR beta chain described here comes from a study of cytomegalovirus exposure and HLA in healthy donors. Notes on the study in general: For presence/absence analyses, sequencing depth was assumed to be roughly uniform across donors. As a later analysis showed, a missense DCLRE1C variant was linked to trimming of TCR beta V- and J-genes. Across HLA loci, a later analysis found differing TCR association rates, with DRB1 most and HLA-C fewest. Beyond CMV serostatus, there was no information to go on about immune exposure.

Details on this clone: Its antigen is currently unknown.

PCR involved 60 Vbeta and 13 Jbeta primers. Using immunoSEQ multiplex PCR, the repertoire was profiled, and TCRdb retains in-frame clones only, with some absent. Among 150,000 to 180,000 clones listed, 70% to 90% were seen once. This TCR came from a woman aged 40 to 55 in good health and CMV-seropositive. Sequencing used PBMCs.

For the CDR3, the DNA is TGTGCCACGACCACAACCGGGGGCTACGAGCAGTACTTC. It translates to CATTTTGGYEQYF. V and J are TRBV6-1 and TRBJ2-7, with TRBD2 as a possible D gene (6 bases). Trimming stripped 10 bases from V and 3 bases from J, with 16 bases between. The CDR3 runs to 13 residues. Per the germline V gene, CDR1 is MNHNS and CDR2 is SASEGT.